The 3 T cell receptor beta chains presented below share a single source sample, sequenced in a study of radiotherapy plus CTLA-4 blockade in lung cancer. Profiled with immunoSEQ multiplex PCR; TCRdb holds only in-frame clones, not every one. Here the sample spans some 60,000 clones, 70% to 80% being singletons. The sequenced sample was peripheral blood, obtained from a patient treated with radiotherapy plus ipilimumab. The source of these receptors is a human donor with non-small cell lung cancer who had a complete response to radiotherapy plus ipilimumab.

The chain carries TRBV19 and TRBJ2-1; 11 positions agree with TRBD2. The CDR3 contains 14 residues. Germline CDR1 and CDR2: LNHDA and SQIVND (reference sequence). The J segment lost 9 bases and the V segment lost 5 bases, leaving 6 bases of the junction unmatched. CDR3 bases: TGTGCCAGTAGTGTAGCGGGAGGGCCGATTGAGCAGTTCTTC. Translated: CASSVAGGPIEQFF.

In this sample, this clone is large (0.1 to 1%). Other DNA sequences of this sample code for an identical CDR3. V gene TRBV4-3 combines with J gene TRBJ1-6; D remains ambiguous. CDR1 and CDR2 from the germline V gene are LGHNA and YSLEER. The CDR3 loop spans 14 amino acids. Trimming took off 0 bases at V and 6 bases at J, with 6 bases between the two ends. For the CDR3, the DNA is TGCGCCAGCAGCCAAGATCCCGGTAATTCACCCCTCCACTTT. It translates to CASSQDPGNSPLHF.

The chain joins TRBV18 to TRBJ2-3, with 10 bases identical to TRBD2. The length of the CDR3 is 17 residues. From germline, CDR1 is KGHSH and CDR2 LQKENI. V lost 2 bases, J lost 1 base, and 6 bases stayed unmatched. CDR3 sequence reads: CASSPTAGTSGTDTQYF. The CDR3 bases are TGTGCCAGCTCACCAACAGCCGGGACTAGCGGCACAGATACGCAGTATTTT.